This T cell receptor beta chain is from a study of T cell responses to AZD1222 COVID-19 vaccine. Study conclusions and caveats: Regions 160-218 and 743-854 held dominance among vaccine-associated CD4 TCRs, which spanned spike. At baseline, just a handful of AZD1222 recipients tested seropositive. Donor demographics were predominantly white British with a female majority; clonal diversity may be underestimated.

Data came from immunoSEQ multiplex PCR; TCRdb stores just in-frame clones and leaves some out. The data hold around 89,000 clones, with over 75% observed a single time. Note on this clone: Its antigen remains unidentified.

The CDR3 is made up of 15 amino acids. Germline-derived CDR1 and CDR2 are SGHTA and FQGTGA. V was cut by 3 bases and J by 0 bases, with 8 bases left in between. The chain is built from TRBV7-3 and TRBJ2-2; possible D gene TRBD2, 6 bases. The specimen was peripheral blood, collected on day 0 of AZD1222 vaccination. This sequence was found in an adult in good health. CDR3 region: CASSFRGTNTGELFF. CDR3 nucleotide sequence: TGTGCCAGCAGCTTCCGGGGGACGAACACCGGGGAGCTGTTTTTT.